This is a list of T cell receptor beta chains from one sample in a study of blood T cell repertoires in COVID-19. The protocol was immunoSEQ multiplex PCR, while the TCRdb copy is restricted to in-frame clones and leaves out a portion. The table includes 400,000 to 450,000 clones, 80% to 90% detected once. The sample taken for sequencing was PBMCs or T cells enriched from blood (not recorded which). Receptors were obtained from a man between 25 and 39 years old who had recovered from COVID-19. Each CDR3 is given with its conserved first and last residue. A D gene is named only where the DNA matches it firmly. Size values are once, few and many counts, or a class for expanded clones, and some rows have none.

size	V	D	J	length	CDR3	DNA
.	TRBV5-6	TRBD1	TRBJ2-5	14	CASSKTGGFETQYF	TGTGCCAGCAGCAAGACAGGGGGCTTCGAGACCCAGTACTTC
.	TRBV27	.	TRBJ1-6	18	CASSARTVSSSYNSPLHF	TGTGCCAGCAGTGCCAGGACAGTCTCAAGCTCCTATAATTCACCCCTCCACTTT
.	TRBV27	.	TRBJ1-1	14	CASSLRQRNTEAFF	TGTGCCAGCAGTCTAAGACAAAGAAACACTGAAGCTTTCTTT
.	TRBV10-3	.	TRBJ2-7	15	CATAEPRGITYEQYF	TGTGCCACCGCCGAACCAAGGGGGATCACCTACGAGCAGTACTTC
.	TRBV5-6	.	TRBJ2-4	14	CASSPGEAKNIQYF	TGTGCCAGCAGTCCTGGGGAGGCCAAAAACATTCAGTACTTC
.	TRBV20-1	TRBD1	TRBJ1-1	14	CSASWPLQGPEAFF	TGCAGTGCTAGTTGGCCCCTACAGGGGCCAGAAGCTTTCTTT
.	TRBV10-3	.	TRBJ1-2	15	CAISDQGRGLYGYTF	TGTGCCATCAGTGATCAAGGGAGGGGCCTCTATGGCTACACCTTC
once	TRBV5-1	TRBD1	TRBJ1-2	13	CASRTGQAYGYTF	TGCGCCAGCAGAACGGGACAGGCGTATGGCTACACCTTC
.	TRBV30	TRBD2	TRBJ2-1	14	CAWSELAGDNEQFF	TGTGCCTGGAGTGAATTAGCGGGGGACAATGAGCAGTTCTTC
.	TRBV7-3	.	TRBJ1-1	13	CASSLTINTEAFF	TGTGCCAGCAGCTTAACCATCAACACTGAAGCTTTCTTT
.	TRBV28	.	TRBJ1-5	15	CASSFRGSGNQPQHF	TGTGCCAGCAGTTTTAGGGGTTCGGGCAATCAGCCCCAGCATTTT
.	TRBV5-6	.	TRBJ1-1	16	CASSLPRTGVGGEAFF	TGTGCCAGCAGCTTGCCCCGCACAGGAGTCGGCGGTGAAGCTTTCTTT
.	TRBV27	.	TRBJ2-5	12	CASINPSGTQYF	TGTGCCAGCATTAATCCCTCGGGGACCCAGTACTTC
once	TRBV6-4	.	TRBJ2-1	13	CASGGLALGEQFF	TGTGCCAGCGGGGGACTGGCTTTGGGTGAGCAGTTCTTC
.	TRBV28	TRBD2	TRBJ2-1	16	CASRPSGTTSYNEQFF	TGTGCCAGCAGACCAAGCGGGACTACTTCCTACAATGAGCAGTTCTTC
few	TRBV29-1	.	TRBJ1-2	15	CSVDLRGGTNYGYTF	TGCAGCGTTGACCTGAGGGGGGGTACTAACTATGGCTACACCTTC
.	TRBV19	TRBD1	TRBJ1-5	14	CASSIRGPGQPQHF	TGTGCCAGTAGTATTAGGGGGCCGGGGCAGCCCCAGCATTTT
few	TRBV27	.	TRBJ1-5	17	CASSRGLDRGGNQPQHF	TGTGCCAGCAGCCGGGGCCTGGACAGAGGTGGCAATCAGCCCCAGCATTTT
few	TRBV12-3/TRBV12-4	.	TRBJ1-1	13	CASQTDGGTEAFF	TGTGCCAGCCAGACCGACGGAGGGACTGAAGCTTTCTTT
once	TRBV30	.	TRBJ2-3	15	CAWSVQNYPTDTQYF	TGTGCCTGGAGTGTACAAAACTACCCAACAGATACGCAGTATTTT
.	TRBV9	.	TRBJ2-5	15	CASSVAGGVRETQYF	TGTGCCAGCAGCGTAGCTGGCGGGGTAAGAGAGACCCAGTACTTC
few	TRBV18	.	TRBJ2-6	16	CASSLVTDSGANVLTF	TGTGCCAGCTCACTAGTGACAGACTCTGGGGCCAACGTCCTGACTTTC
.	TRBV10-3	TRBD1	TRBJ2-3	14	CAISEDRVPDTQYF	TGTGCCATCAGTGAGGACAGGGTCCCAGATACGCAGTATTTT
.	TRBV19	TRBD2	TRBJ2-2	15	CASLLAGHNTGELFF	TGTGCCAGTCTCTTAGCGGGACACAACACCGGGGAGCTGTTTTTT
.	TRBV19	.	TRBJ2-7	15	CASRTSGQISYEQYF	TGTGCCAGTAGGACATCTGGACAGATCTCCTACGAGCAGTACTTC
.	TRBV19	TRBD2	TRBJ2-5	15	CASSKTSGRLETQYF	TGTGCCAGTAGTAAAACTAGCGGGAGACTGGAGACCCAGTACTTC
.	TRBV10-3	TRBD1	TRBJ2-7	14	CAISRTGGSSEQYF	TGTGCCATCAGTCGGACAGGAGGCTCCTCCGAGCAGTACTTC
.	TRBV28	TRBD1	TRBJ2-2	16	CASSPTGTGHTGELFF	TGTGCCAGCAGTCCCACGGGGACAGGTCACACCGGGGAGCTGTTTTTT
.	TRBV4-1	.	TRBJ1-2	13	CASSPPGQSHYTF	TGCGCCAGCAGCCCCCCCGGACAGTCCCACTACACCTTC
.	TRBV11-1	TRBD1	TRBJ2-7	15	CASSSRDRGNYEQYF	TGTGCCAGCAGCTCCCGGGACAGGGGGAACTACGAGCAGTACTTC
.	TRBV5-1	.	TRBJ2-5	13	CASSLSLAETQYF	TGCGCCAGCAGCTTGAGTCTGGCAGAGACCCAGTACTTC
.	TRBV6-6	TRBD1	TRBJ2-7	17	CASSPQIGQVGTYEQYF	TGTGCCAGCAGTCCGCAAATCGGACAGGTGGGGACCTACGAGCAGTACTTC
.	TRBV5-1	.	TRBJ2-5	14	CASSLQGIQETQYF	TGCGCCAGCAGCTTACAGGGTATCCAAGAGACCCAGTACTTC
.	TRBV10-1	.	TRBJ2-2	14	CASSRDTYTGELFF	TGCGCCAGCAGCCGGGACACCTACACCGGGGAGCTGTTTTTT
.	TRBV5-1	TRBD2	TRBJ2-7	14	CASSAGTSGYEQYF	TGCGCCAGCAGCGCCGGGACTAGCGGCTACGAGCAGTACTTC